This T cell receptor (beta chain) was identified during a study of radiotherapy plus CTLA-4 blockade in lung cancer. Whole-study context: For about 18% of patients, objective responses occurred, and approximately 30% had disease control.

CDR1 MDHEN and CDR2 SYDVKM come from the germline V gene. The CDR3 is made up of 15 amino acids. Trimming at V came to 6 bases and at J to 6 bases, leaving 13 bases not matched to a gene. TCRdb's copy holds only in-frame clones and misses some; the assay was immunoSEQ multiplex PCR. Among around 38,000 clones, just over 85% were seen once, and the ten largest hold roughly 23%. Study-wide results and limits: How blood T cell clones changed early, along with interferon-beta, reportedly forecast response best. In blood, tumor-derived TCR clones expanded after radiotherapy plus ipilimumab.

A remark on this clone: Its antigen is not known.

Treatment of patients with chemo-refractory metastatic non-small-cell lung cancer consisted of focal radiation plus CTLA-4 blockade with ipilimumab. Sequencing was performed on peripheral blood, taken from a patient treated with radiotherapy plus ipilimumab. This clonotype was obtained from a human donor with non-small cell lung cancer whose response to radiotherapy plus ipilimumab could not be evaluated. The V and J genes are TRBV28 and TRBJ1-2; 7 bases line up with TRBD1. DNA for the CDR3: TGTGCCAGCAGAAGAGAGTATGATACAGGGGATGGCTACACCTTC. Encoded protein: CASRREYDTGDGYTF.